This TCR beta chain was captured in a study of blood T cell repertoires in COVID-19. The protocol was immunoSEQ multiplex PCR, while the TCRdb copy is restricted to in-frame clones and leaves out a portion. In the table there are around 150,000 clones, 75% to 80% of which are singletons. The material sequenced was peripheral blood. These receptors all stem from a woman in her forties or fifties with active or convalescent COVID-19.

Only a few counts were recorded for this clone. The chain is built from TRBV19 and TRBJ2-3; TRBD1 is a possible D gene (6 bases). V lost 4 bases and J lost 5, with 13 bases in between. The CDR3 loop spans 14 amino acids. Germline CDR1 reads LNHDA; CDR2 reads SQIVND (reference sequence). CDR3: CASSSPGQRDTQYF. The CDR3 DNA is TGTGCCAGTAGTAGCCCCGGACAGCGAGATACGCAGTATTTT.